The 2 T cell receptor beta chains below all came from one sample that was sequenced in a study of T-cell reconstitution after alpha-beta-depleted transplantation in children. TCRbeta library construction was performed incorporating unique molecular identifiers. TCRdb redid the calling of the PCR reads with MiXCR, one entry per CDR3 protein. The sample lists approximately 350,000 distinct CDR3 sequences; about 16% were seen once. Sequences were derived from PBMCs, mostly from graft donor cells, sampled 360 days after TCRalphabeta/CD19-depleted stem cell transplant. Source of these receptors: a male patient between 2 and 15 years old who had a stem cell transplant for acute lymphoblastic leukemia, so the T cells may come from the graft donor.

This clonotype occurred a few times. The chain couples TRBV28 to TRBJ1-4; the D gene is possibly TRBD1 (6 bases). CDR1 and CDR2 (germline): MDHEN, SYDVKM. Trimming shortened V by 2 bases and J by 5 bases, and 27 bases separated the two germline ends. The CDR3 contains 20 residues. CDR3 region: CASSLAGTWSGRLTNEKLFF. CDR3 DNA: TGTGCCAGCAGTTTAGCCGGGACATGGTCCGGGCGATTAACGAATGAAAAACTGTTTTTT.

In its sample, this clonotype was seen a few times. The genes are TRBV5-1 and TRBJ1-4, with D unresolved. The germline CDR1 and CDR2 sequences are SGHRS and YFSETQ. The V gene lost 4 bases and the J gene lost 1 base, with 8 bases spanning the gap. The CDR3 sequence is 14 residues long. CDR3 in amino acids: CASSTGLTNEKLFF. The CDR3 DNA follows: TGCGCCAGCAGCACGGGTCTAACTAATGAAAAACTGTTTTTT. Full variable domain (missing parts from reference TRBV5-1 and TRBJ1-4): KAGVTQTPRYLIKTRGQQVTLSCSPISGHRSVSWYQQTPGQGLQFLFEYFSETQRNKGNFPGRFSGRQFSNSRSEMNVSTLELGDSALYLCASSTGLTNEKLFFGSGTQLSVL.